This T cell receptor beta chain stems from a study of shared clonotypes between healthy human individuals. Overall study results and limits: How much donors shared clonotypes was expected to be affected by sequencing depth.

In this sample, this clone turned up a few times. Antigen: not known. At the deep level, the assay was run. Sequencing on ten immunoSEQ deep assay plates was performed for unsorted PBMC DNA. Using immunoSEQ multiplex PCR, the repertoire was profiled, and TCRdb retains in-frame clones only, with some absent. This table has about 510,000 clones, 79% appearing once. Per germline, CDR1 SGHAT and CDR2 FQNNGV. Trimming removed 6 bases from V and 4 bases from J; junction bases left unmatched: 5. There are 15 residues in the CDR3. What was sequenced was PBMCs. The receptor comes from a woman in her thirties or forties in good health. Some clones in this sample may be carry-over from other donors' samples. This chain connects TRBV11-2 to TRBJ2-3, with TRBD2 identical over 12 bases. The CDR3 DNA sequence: TGTGCCAGCAGACGCCTAGCGGGAGGGGCAGATACGCAGTATTTT. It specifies CASRRLAGGADTQYF. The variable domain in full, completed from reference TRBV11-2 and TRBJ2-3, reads EAGVAQSPRYKIIEKRQSVAFWCNPISGHATLYWYQQILGQGPKLLIQFQNNGVVDDSQLPKDRFSAERLKGVDSTLKIQPAKLEDSAVYLCASRRLAGGADTQYFGPGTRLTVL.